Listed below are T cell receptor beta chains from one sample, sequenced in a study of blood T cells in healthy people across ages. Via MiXCR, TCRdb re-called the 5' RACE reads, giving one row per CDR3 protein. The sample consists of more than 900,000 distinct CDR3 sequences, 25% of them appearing once. These data are also associated with another study on T cells of mothers and their children.

The sample consisted of blood. Every receptor here comes from a girl aged 2-10 years in good health. The CDR3 runs from the conserved cysteine through the conserved F or W. The order of the fields is J gene, CDR3 length, V gene, CDR3 protein.

>TRBJ2-2|12|TRBV29-1
CSVGTDGGELFF
>TRBJ1-2|14|TRBV7-2
CASSLTSTDYGYTF
>-|17|TRBV4-1
CASSPLYRSLGPYEQYF
>TRBJ1-2|13|TRBV6-5
CASSYSVGGGYTF
>TRBJ2-6|15|TRBV12-3/TRBV12-4
CASSFVDSGANVLTF
>TRBJ2-3|15|TRBV14
CASSSRQGYTDTQYF
>TRBJ2-3|16|TRBV9
CASSVASGKLTDTQYF
>TRBJ2-3|19|TRBV5-6
CASSGQTSGVEFGTDTQYF
>TRBJ1-1|15|TRBV9
CASSEGGGMGTEAFF
>TRBJ1-4|17|TRBV20-1
CSARDVKIPNYDEKLFF
>TRBJ2-5|14|TRBV7-9
CASSRGNTIYELYF
>TRBJ2-7|13|TRBV6-2/TRBV6-3
CASWDRMTYEQYF
>TRBJ1-4|17|TRBV9
CASSVGRYGRTNEKLFF
>TRBJ2-5|18|TRBV28
CASSVGIRTGGNQETQYF
>TRBJ1-1|12|TRBV20-1
CSASRQDTEAFF
>TRBJ2-7|15|TRBV27
CASLPLGQATYEQYF
>TRBJ2-6|17|TRBV7-3
CASSLSGRTSGANVLTF
>TRBJ2-1|14|TRBV7-2
CASSLRQGSRMQFF
>TRBJ2-7|14|TRBV5-1
CASSLFSGSYEQYF
>TRBJ2-7|14|TRBV27
CASSPMDRNYEQYF
>TRBJ2-5|12|TRBV29-1
CSVQGQGYEQCF
>TRBJ1-2|15|TRBV6-5
CASSYSGTGSWGYTF
>TRBJ1-2|13|TRBV28
CATGTASNYGYTF
>TRBJ1-2|14|TRBV7-2
CASSLIQGPGGYTF
>TRBJ2-3|14|TRBV29-1
CSVEEPGKGNTQYF
>TRBJ1-2|14|TRBV4-3
CASSQDSAAYGYTF
>TRBJ2-5|13|TRBV28
CASSPPGRQTQYF
>TRBJ2-6|12|TRBV11-2
CASRDTGGVLTF
>TRBJ2-3|13|TRBV9
CASSVAYSDTQYF
>TRBJ2-2|14|TRBV6-5
CASSAGTHTGELFF
>-|15|TRBV7-2
CASSQNTGGINEQFF
>TRBJ2-7|16|TRBV11-2
CASSFGTSGKTYEQYF
>-|16|TRBV29-1
CSAQGVMGLALDEQFF
>TRBJ1-2|14|TRBV13
CASSASAGTVGYTF
>TRBJ2-5|15|TRBV11-2
CASSQNSGGQETQYF
>TRBJ2-1|15|TRBV28
CASSSRLEVVAEQFF
>TRBJ2-4|16|TRBV29-1
CSVEGLAGVERNIQYF
>TRBJ2-7|15|TRBV20-1
CSARDLRVGYYEQYF
>TRBJ2-1|14|TRBV20-1
CSSDAPSAHNEQFF
>TRBJ2-7|16|TRBV7-9
CASSLEGRRASYEQYF
>TRBJ2-7|15|TRBV6-1
CASSGIGRDAYEQYF
>TRBJ1-1|16|TRBV20-1
CSAREFGGLMNTEAFF
>TRBJ1-2|15|TRBV4-3
CASSQVTAPKGGYTF
>TRBJ2-7|18|TRBV4-3
CASSENPSELAGSYEQYF
>TRBJ1-2|15|TRBV4-3
CASSRDRAGDYGYTF
>TRBJ2-5|15|TRBV9
CASSERGGFQETQYF
>TRBJ2-5|16|TRBV5-1
CASSLNPLIGSETQYF
>TRBJ2-1|16|TRBV6-5
CASSYTVVGQYNEQFF
>TRBJ2-1|13|TRBV27
CASSFAGLREQFF
>TRBJ2-1|16|TRBV5-1
CASSLRRDRGDNEQFF
>TRBJ1-1|13|TRBV10-3
CAISYDGNTEAFF
>TRBJ2-1|16|TRBV7-9
CASSQGGLAYQDEQFF
>TRBJ2-7|15|TRBV7-9
CASSGGRAPHYEQYF